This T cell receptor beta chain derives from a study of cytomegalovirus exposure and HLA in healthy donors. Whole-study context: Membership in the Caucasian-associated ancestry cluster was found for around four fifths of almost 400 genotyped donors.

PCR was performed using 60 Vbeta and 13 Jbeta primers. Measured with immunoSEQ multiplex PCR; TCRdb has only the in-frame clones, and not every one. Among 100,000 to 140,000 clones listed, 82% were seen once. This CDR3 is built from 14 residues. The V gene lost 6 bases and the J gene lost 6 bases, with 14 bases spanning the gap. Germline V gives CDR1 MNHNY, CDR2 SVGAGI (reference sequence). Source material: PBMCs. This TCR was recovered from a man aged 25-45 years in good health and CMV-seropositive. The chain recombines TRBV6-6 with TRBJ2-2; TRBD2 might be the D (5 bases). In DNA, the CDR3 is TGTGCCAGCAGCCCGGACGGGATGGCCGGGGAGCTGTTTTTT. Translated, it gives CASSPDGMAGELFF.